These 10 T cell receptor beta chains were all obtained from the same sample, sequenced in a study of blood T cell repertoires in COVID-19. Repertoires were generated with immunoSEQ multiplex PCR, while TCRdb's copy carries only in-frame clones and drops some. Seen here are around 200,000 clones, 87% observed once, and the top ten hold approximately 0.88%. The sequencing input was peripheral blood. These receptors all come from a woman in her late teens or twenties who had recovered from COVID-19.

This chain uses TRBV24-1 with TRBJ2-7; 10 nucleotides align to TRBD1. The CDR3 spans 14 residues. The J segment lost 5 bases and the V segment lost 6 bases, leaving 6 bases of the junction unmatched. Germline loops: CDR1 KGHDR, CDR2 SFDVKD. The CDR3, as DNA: TGTGCCACCAGTCCGGGACAGGGGAGCCACGAGCAGTACTTC. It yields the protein CATSPGQGSHEQYF.

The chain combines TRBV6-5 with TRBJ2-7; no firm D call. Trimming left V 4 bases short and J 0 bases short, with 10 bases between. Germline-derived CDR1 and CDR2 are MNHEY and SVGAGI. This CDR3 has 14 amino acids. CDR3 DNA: TGTGCCAGCAGTTTTGCCCCGAGCTCCTACGAGCAGTACGTC. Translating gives CASSFAPSSYEQYV.

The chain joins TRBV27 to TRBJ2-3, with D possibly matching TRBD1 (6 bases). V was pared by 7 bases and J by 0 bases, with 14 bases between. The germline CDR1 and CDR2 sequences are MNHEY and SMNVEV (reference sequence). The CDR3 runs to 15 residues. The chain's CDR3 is CASTPGTTSTDTQYF. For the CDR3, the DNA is TGTGCCAGCACCCCCGGGACAACTAGCACAGATACGCAGTATTTT.

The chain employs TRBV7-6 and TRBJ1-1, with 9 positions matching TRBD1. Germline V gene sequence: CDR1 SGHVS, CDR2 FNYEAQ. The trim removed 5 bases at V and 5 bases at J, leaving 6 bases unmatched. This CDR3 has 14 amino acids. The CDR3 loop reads CASSPGTGRTEAFF. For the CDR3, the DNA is TGTGCCAGCAGCCCCGGGACAGGGAGGACTGAAGCTTTCTTT.

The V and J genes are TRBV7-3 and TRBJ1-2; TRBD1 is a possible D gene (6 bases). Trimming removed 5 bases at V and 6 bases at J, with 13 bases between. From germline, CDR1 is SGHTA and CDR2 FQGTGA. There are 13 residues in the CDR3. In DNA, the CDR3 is TGTGCCAGCAGCCTCGACAGGCAGAATGGCTACACCTTC. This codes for CASSLDRQNGYTF.

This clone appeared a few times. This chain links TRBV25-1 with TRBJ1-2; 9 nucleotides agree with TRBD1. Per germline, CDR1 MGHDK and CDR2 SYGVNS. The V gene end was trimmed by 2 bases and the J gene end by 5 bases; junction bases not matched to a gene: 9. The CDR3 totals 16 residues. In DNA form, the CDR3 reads TGTGCCAGCAGTGAAGGGGGGACAGGGCTTCGGTATGGCTACACCTTC. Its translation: CASSEGGTGLRYGYTF.

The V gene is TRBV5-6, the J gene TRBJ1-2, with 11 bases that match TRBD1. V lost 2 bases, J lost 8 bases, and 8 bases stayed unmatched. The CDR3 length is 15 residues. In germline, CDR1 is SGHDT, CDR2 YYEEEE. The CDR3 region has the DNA TGTGCCAGCAGCTTCGTAGGACAGGGGGCGAAGGGCTACACCTTC. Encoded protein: CASSFVGQGAKGYTF. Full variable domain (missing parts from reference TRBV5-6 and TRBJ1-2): DAGVTQSPTHLIKTRGQQVTLRCSPKSGHDTVSWYQQALGQGPQFIFQYYEEEERQRGNFPDRFSGHQFPNYSSELNVNALLLGDSALYLCASSFVGQGAKGYTFGSGTRLTVV.

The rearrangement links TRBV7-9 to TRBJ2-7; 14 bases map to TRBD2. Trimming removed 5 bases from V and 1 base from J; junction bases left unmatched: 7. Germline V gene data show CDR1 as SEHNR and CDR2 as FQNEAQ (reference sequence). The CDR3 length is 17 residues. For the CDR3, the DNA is TGTGCCAGCAGCCCGACTAGCGGGAGGGCATGGTCCTACGAGCAGTACGTC. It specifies CASSPTSGRAWSYEQYV.

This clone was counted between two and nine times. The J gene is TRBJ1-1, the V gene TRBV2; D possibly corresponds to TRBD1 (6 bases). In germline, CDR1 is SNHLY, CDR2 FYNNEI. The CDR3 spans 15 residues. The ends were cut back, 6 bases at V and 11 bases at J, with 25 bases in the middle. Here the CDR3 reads CASRGSTGFPLGAFF. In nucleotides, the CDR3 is TGTGCCAGCAGAGGAAGTACAGGGTTCCCATTGGGGGCTTTCTTT.

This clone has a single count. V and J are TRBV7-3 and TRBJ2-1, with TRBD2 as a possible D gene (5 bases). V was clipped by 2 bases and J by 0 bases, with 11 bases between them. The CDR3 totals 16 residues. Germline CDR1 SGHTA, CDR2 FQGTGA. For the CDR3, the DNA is TGTGCCAGCAGCTTACGGACTGGGAGCTCCTACAATGAGCAGTTCTTC. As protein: CASSLRTGSSYNEQFF.